These 9 T cell receptor beta chains came from one sample sequenced in a study of graft-versus-host responses after intestinal transplantation. No antigen has been identified for these receptors. TCRdb keeps only in-frame clones here, not all; method: immunoSEQ multiplex PCR. The sample shows fewer than 95,000 clones, just under 95% of them seen only once. Here the sequenced sample was unstimulated CD8+ T cells sorted from spleen or lymph node cells, taken before transplant. These TCRs come from a human donor who was the organ donor for an intestinal transplant.

The CDR3 region is CASSQGLAKRPYEQYF. As DNA, the CDR3 is TGCGCCAGCAGCCAAGGTTTGGCCAAGCGCCCCTACGAGCAGTACTTC. The rearrangement uses TRBV4-3 and TRBJ2-7; D is uncertain. This CDR3 spans 16 amino acids. CDR1 LGHNA and CDR2 YSLEER come from the germline V gene. The germline V and J ends were trimmed by 1 base and 2 bases, with 15 bases remaining between them.

The V call is TRBV10-2, the J call TRBJ1-1; 7 bases fit TRBD1. This CDR3 has 14 residues. In germline, CDR1 is WSHSY, CDR2 SAAADI. With V trimmed by 5 bases and J by 7 bases, 10 bases remained unmatched. The CDR3 region is CASSKRQGLGEAFF. CDR3 DNA sequence: TGCGCCAGCAGTAAAAGACAGGGACTCGGTGAAGCTTTCTTT.

V gene TRBV18 combines with J gene TRBJ2-1; 9 nucleotides line up with TRBD2. Trimming cost V 0 bases and J 5 bases; bases outside gene matches: 2. CDR1 is KGHSH, CDR2 LQKENI, per germline. The CDR3 has 15 residues. The chain's CDR3 is CASSPPSSGDNEQFF. DNA of the CDR3: TGTGCCAGCTCACCACCGTCTAGCGGGGACAATGAGCAGTTCTTC.

This chain connects TRBV4-3 to TRBJ2-3, with TRBD2 identical over 9 bases. CDR1 is LGHNA and CDR2 is YSLEER in the germline V gene. The CDR3 has 17 amino acids. V dropped 0 bases and J dropped 2; count of bases not matched to a gene: 6. In DNA form, the CDR3 reads TGCGCCAGCAGCCAAGAGGCTAGCGGGGAGCACACAGATACGCAGTATTTT. Amino acids: CASSQEASGEHTDTQYF.

This clone was counted a single time. The chain employs TRBV7-2 and TRBJ1-4; D is possibly TRBD1 (5 bases). CDR1 SGHTA and CDR2 FQGNSA come from the germline V gene. CDR3 length: 14 amino acids. The V and J ends lost 5 bases and 7 bases respectively, with 14 bases between them. The CDR3 nucleotides read TGTGCCAGCAGCCAGGGTCTTATAGGTGAAAAACTGTTTTTT. Translating gives CASSQGLIGEKLFF. Full variable domain (outside the CDR3, taken from reference TRBV7-2 and TRBJ1-4): GAGVSQSPSNKVTEKGKDVELRCDPISGHTALYWYRQSLGQGLEFLIYFQGNSAPDKSGLPSDRFSAERTGGSVSTLTIQRTQQEDSAVYLCASSQGLIGEKLFFGSGTQLSVL.

This clone was counted once. This chain joins TRBV4-3 and TRBJ2-3, with unresolved D. The V and J ends lost 2 bases and 4 bases respectively, with 10 bases between them. The CDR3 contains 14 residues. CDR1 and CDR2 from the germline V gene are LGHNA and YSLEER. The CDR3 sequence is CASSQIGGADTQYF. The CDR3 nucleotides are TGCGCCAGCAGCCAAATAGGCGGAGCAGATACGCAGTATTTT.

This chain joins TRBV7-6 and TRBJ1-6; the match to TRBD1 covers 7 bases. This CDR3 is built from 16 residues. Germline values: CDR1 SGHVS, CDR2 FNYEAQ. The J segment lost 0 bases and the V segment lost 4 bases, leaving 3 bases of the junction unmatched. The CDR3, as DNA: TGTGCCAGCAGCTCCTCAGGGGGCTCCTATAATTCACCCCTCCACTTT. Its translation is CASSSSGGSYNSPLHF.

The V gene is TRBV11-2, the J gene TRBJ2-3, with 7 bases identical to TRBD2. With 0 bases clipped from V and 2 bases from J, the junction kept 8 bases outside the gene matches. From germline, CDR1 is SGHAT and CDR2 FQNNGV. The CDR3 sequence is 17 residues long. The CDR3 is CASSLDRVGGSTDTQYF. CDR3 coding DNA: TGTGCCAGCAGCTTAGATCGGGTCGGGGGGTCCACAGATACGCAGTATTTT.

The count of this clone is one. The chain joins TRBV5-4 to TRBJ2-1; perhaps TRBD1 as D (6 bases). The CDR3 consists of 15 residues. Germline V gene sequence: CDR1 SGHNT, CDR2 YYREEE (reference sequence). Trimming left V 1 base short and J 0 bases short, with 8 bases between. CDR3 nucleotides: TGTGCCAGCAGCTTGACAGGGTCCTCCTACAATGAGCAGTTCTTC. This sequence encodes CASSLTGSSYNEQFF. Supplemented by reference TRBV5-4 and TRBJ2-1, the full variable domain reads ETGVTQSPTHLIKTRGQQVTLRCSSQSGHNTVSWYQQALGQGPQFIFQYYREEENGRGNFPPRFSGLQFPNYSSELNVNALELDDSALYLCASSLTGSSYNEQFFGPGTRLTVL.